This is a list of T cell receptor beta chains from one sample in a study of OX40 agonist ivuxolimab in advanced cancers. The data were produced by immunoSEQ multiplex PCR, yet TCRdb's version contains in-frame clones alone and is incomplete. The sample holds 57,000 or so clones, about 91% seen once. Sequences were derived from CD4+ or CD8+ T cells sorted from blood, sampled in a trial of the OX40 agonist ivuxolimab. The source of these receptors is an adult with an advanced solid tumor such as melanoma, head and neck, liver or kidney cancer. The CDR3 runs from the conserved cysteine through the conserved F or W. D genes are given only for firm matches.

j_call cdr3_length v_call d_call cdr3_aa cdr3_nt
TRBJ2-1 16 TRBV11-1 TRBD2 CASSQLTSGRYNEQFF TGTGCCAGCAGCCAATTGACTAGCGGGAGGTACAATGAGCAGTTCTTC
TRBJ1-4 17 TRBV10-3 TRBD1 CAISAGTGVGTNEKLFF TGTGCCATCAGTGCTGGGACAGGGGTAGGAACTAATGAAAAACTGTTTTTT
TRBJ2-1 11 TRBV27 - CASSSGLQQFF TGTGCCAGCAGCTCAGGACTGCAGCAGTTCTTC
TRBJ2-1 15 TRBV7-3 - CASSPLAISYNEQFF TGTGCCAGCAGCCCGCTAGCGATCTCCTACAATGAGCAGTTCTTC
TRBJ1-1 16 TRBV19 - CASSIVSGTFGTEAFF TGTGCCAGTAGTATAGTGTCAGGGACCTTCGGCACTGAAGCTTTCTTT
TRBJ2-2 12 TRBV7-9 - CASSFDNGELFF TGTGCCAGCAGCTTTGACAACGGGGAGCTGTTTTTT
TRBJ1-2 15 TRBV19 TRBD1 CASSTGTDFNYGYTF TGTGCCAGTAGTACCGGGACAGATTTTAACTATGGCTACACCTTC
TRBJ1-2 15 TRBV7-9 - CASSFIRDTDYGYTF TGTGCCAGCAGCTTTATCAGAGACACTGACTATGGCTACACCTTC
TRBJ2-5 14 TRBV6-5 - CASSPQRGGETQYF TGTGCCAGCAGTCCTCAGAGGGGAGGAGAGACCCAGTACTTC
TRBJ2-3 15 TRBV19 TRBD2 CASTPRLAGEDTQYF TGTGCCAGTACCCCCCGCCTAGCGGGAGAAGATACGCAGTATTTT